A single sample gave rise to the 11 T cell receptor beta chains below, sequenced in a study of T-cell reconstitution after alpha-beta-depleted transplantation in children. TCRbeta library construction was performed incorporating unique molecular identifiers. Via MiXCR, TCRdb re-called the PCR reads, giving one row per CDR3 protein. Of about 580,000 distinct CDR3 sequences in the sample, roughly 23% were seen once. Sequenced material: PBMCs, mostly from graft donor cells, taken 360 days after TCRalphabeta/CD19-depleted stem cell transplant. The receptors come from a boy under three years old who had a stem cell transplant for acute myeloid leukemia, so the T cells may come from the graft donor.

This clonotype came up many times. The V call is TRBV12-3 or TRBV12-4, the J call TRBJ2-5; D is tentatively TRBD1 or TRBD2 (5 bases each). The CDR3 is 20 residues long. V lost 2 bases and J lost 3, with 28 bases in between. DNA of the CDR3: TGTGCCAGCAGTTTAAGTGGGGGAATCGGTACACCCGGAATCGAAGAGACCCAGTACTTC. This sequence encodes CASSLSGGIGTPGIEETQYF.

This clonotype was observed a handful of times. This sequence may be a read error, since a much larger clone differs from it by one base. This rearrangement joins TRBV5-6 to TRBJ2-1, with D unclear. The V end was cut by 1 base, the J end by 8 bases, with 4 bases between. Germline V gene data show CDR1 as SGHDT and CDR2 as YYEEEE. This CDR3 contains 11 residues. The CDR3 here is CASSLWYEQFF. The DNA for the CDR3 is TGTGCCAGCAGCTTGTGGTATGAGCAGTTCTTC. The full variable domain, rest sourced from reference TRBV5-6 and TRBJ2-1, is DAGVTQSPTHLIKTRGQQVTLRCSPKSGHDTVSWYQQALGQGPQFIFQYYEEEERQRGNFPDRFSGHQFPNYSSELNVNALLLGDSALYLCASSLWYEQFFGPGTRLTVL.

The count of this clonotype is one. The chain is built from TRBV5-1 and TRBJ2-5; possible D gene TRBD2, 5 bases. The germline V gene has CDR1 SGHRS and CDR2 YFSETQ. The length of the CDR3 is 14 residues. Trimming took off 3 bases at V and 3 bases at J, with 12 bases between the two ends. The CDR3 loop is CASSSEGREETQYF. The CDR3 bases are TGCGCCAGCAGCTCCGAAGGGAGAGAAGAGACCCAGTACTTC. The full variable domain, rest sourced from reference TRBV5-1 and TRBJ2-5, is KAGVTQTPRYLIKTRGQQVTLSCSPISGHRSVSWYQQTPGQGLQFLFEYFSETQRNKGNFPGRFSGRQFSNSRSEMNVSTLELGDSALYLCASSSEGREETQYFGPGTRLLVL.

This clonotype was detected many times. The V gene is TRBV28, the J gene TRBJ1-2; the D is unclear. V was shortened by 3 bases and J by 8 bases, with 19 bases between the two germline ends. The CDR3 consists of 15 residues. Per the germline V gene, CDR1 is MDHEN and CDR2 is SYDVKM. The CDR3 here is CASSFTRGIGQGYTF. Here the CDR3 DNA reads TGTGCCAGCAGTTTTACTCGAGGGATAGGGCAGGGCTACACCTTC.

The chain uses TRBV20-1 and TRBJ1-6; no definite D call. In germline, CDR1 is DFQATT, CDR2 SNEGSKA (reference sequence). The V end was cut by 1 base, the J end by 6 bases, with 10 bases between. The CDR3 covers 14 residues. In DNA, the CDR3 is TGCAGTGCTAGAGTCGAAGGGTTTAATTCACCCCTCCACTTT. It is translated as CSARVEGFNSPLHF.

This clonotype was counted only a few times. The V and J genes are TRBV20-1 and TRBJ2-2; perhaps D is TRBD1 or TRBD2 (5 bases each). V was shortened by 0 bases and J by 0 bases, with 14 bases between the two germline ends. Germline values: CDR1 DFQATT, CDR2 SNEGSKA (reference sequence). The CDR3 has 17 amino acids. The CDR3: CSARDRWGTANTGELFF. The CDR3 DNA follows: TGCAGTGCTAGAGATCGATGGGGGACCGCGAACACCGGGGAGCTGTTTTTT.

This clonotype was counted ten times or more. The chain uses TRBV29-1 and TRBJ1-2; D may be TRBD1 (6 bases). V gave up 0 bases and J gave up 4 bases, with 15 bases separating them. The germline V gene has CDR1 SQVTM and CDR2 ANQGSEA. The CDR3 is made up of 15 amino acids. CDR3 in amino acids: CSVEDIWDTSYGYTF. The CDR3 nucleotides read TGCAGCGTTGAAGATATTTGGGACACGAGCTATGGCTACACCTTC.

The rearrangement joins TRBV11-3 to TRBJ1-1; 7 positions agree with TRBD1. Looked up from germline, CDR1 is SGHNT and CDR2 is YENEEA. Trimming at V came to 3 bases and at J to 5 bases, leaving 9 bases not matched to a gene. This CDR3 has 15 residues. In DNA form, the CDR3 reads TGTGCCAGCAGCTTCGGGTCTCTACAGGGGACTGAAGCTTTCTTT. Its protein is CASSFGSLQGTEAFF.

This clonotype occurred many times. The chain has TRBV27 and TRBJ2-3; 12 positions match TRBD2. The CDR3 consists of 16 residues. After removal of 3 bases from V and 2 bases from J, the junction contained 3 bases not matched to a gene. From germline, CDR1 is MNHEY and CDR2 SMNVEV (reference sequence). The CDR3 region has the DNA TGTGCCAGCAGTTTCGGACTAGCGGGGCTCACAGATACGCAGTATTTT. Translated, it gives CASSFGLAGLTDTQYF.

This clonotype was picked up many times. The chain is built from TRBV29-1 and TRBJ2-7; 8 bases line up with TRBD1. Trimming cost V 4 bases and J 3 bases; bases outside gene matches: 11. The germline V gene has CDR1 SQVTM and CDR2 ANQGSEA. CDR3 length: 15 amino acids. CDR3 sequence (DNA): TGCAGCGTTGGGTGGACAGGGCGCCGACGCTACGAGCAGTACTTC. Translation gives CSVGWTGRRRYEQYF.

J is TRBJ2-1 and V is TRBV20-1, with D possibly TRBD2 on 5 matching bases. The CDR3 spans 15 residues. The germline CDR1 and CDR2 sequences are DFQATT and SNEGSKA (reference sequence). Trimming removed 3 bases at V and 6 bases at J, with 18 bases between. CDR3 protein: CSASAGSSRGNEQFF. The CDR3 region has the DNA TGCAGTGCTAGCGCTGGGTCCTCCCGGGGCAATGAGCAGTTCTTC.